A single TCR beta chain is shown here with its context. V was clipped by 3 bases and J by 8 bases; unmatched bases: 13. The CDR3 runs to 16 residues. CDR1 MNHEY and CDR2 SMNVEV come from the germline V gene (reference sequence). Clones were read by immunoSEQ multiplex PCR, and TCRdb kept only the in-frame ones, dropping some. In the table there are tens of thousands of clones, around 90% of which are singletons. The source of the sample is a study of T cell changes during pregnancy in multiple sclerosis. The sample here was CD4+ T cells from peripheral blood mononuclear cells, taken after pregnancy. This sequence originates from a female donor with multiple sclerosis, enrolled in a pregnancy study. This sequence joins TRBV27 and TRBJ1-2; 9 bases agree with TRBD1. The CDR3 sequence: CASSLLVGQGISGYTF. Written as DNA, the CDR3 is TGTGCCAGCAGTTTGCTGGTGGGACAGGGTATTTCGGGCTACACCTTC.